Listed here is a single T cell receptor beta chain. This entry belongs to a study of blood T cell repertoires in COVID-19. Study in general: Acute and convalescent COVID-19 samples came from the United States, Italy and Spain. The analysed material was cDNA or gDNA that came from T cells, B-cell-depleted T cells, or PBMCs.

Per the study methods: Cell counts per sample came from amplifying reference gene primers. The data were produced by immunoSEQ multiplex PCR, yet TCRdb's version contains in-frame clones alone and is incomplete. That table gives V, J and clone size, and the DNA gave D and trimming. Here the sample spans about 220,000 clones, roughly 84% being singletons. V lost 3 bases and J lost 8, with 19 bases in between. In germline, CDR1 is DFQATT, CDR2 SNEGSKA (reference sequence). The CDR3 length is 15 residues. This receptor was obtained from a man aged 45-60 years who had recovered from COVID-19. V and J are TRBV20-1 and TRBJ1-4, with D unclear. Sequencing used peripheral blood. The DNA of the CDR3 is TGCAGTGCTAGTAGGCTCATAAAACGCGGCGAAAAACTGTTTTTT. This translates into CSASRLIKRGEKLFF.